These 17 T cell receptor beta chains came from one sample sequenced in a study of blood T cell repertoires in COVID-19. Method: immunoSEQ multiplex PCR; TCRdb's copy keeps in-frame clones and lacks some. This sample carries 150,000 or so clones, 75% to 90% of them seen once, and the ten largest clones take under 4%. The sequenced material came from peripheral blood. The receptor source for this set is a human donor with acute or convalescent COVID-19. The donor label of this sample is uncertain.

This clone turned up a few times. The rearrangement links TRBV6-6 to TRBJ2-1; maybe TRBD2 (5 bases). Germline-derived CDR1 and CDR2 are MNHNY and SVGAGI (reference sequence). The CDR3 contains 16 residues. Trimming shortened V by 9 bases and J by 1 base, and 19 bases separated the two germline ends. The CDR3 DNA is TGTGCCAGTTCCGGGATCACAGTTCTTTCCTACAATGAGCAGTTCTTC. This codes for CASSGITVLSYNEQFF.

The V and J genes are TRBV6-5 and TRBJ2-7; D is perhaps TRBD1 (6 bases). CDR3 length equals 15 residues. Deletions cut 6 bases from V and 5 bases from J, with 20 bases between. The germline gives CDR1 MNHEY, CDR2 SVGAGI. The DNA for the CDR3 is TGTGCCAGCAGCCTCTCCGACAGGCCCCTGGACGAGCAGTACTTC. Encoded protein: CASSLSDRPLDEQYF.

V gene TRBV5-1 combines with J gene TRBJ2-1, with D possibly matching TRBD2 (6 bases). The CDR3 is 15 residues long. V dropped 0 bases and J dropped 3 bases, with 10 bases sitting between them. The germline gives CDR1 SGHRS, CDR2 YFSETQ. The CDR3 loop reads CASSLAAGNYNEQFF. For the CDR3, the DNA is TGCGCCAGCAGCTTGGCTGCGGGGAACTACAATGAGCAGTTCTTC.

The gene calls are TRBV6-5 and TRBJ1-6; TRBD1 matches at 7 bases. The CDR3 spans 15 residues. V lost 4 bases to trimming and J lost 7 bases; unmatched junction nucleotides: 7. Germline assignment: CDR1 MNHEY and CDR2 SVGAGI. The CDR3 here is CASSSVQGGNSPLHF. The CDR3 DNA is TGTGCCAGCAGTTCTGTTCAGGGGGGAAATTCACCCCTCCACTTT.

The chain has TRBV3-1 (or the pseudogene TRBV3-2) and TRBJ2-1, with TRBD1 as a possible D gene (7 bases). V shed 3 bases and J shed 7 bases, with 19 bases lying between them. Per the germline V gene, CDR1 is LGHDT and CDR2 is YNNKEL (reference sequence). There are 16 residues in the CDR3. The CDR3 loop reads CASSHSMETGRNEQFF. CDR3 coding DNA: TGTGCCAGCAGCCATTCAATGGAGACAGGGAGGAATGAGCAGTTCTTC.

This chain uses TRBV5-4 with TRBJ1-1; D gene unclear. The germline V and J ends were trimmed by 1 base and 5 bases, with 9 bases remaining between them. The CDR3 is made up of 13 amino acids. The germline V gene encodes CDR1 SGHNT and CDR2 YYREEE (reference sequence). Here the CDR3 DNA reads TGTGCCAGCAGCTTGATGGGGAGGACTGAAGCTTTCTTT. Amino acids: CASSLMGRTEAFF.

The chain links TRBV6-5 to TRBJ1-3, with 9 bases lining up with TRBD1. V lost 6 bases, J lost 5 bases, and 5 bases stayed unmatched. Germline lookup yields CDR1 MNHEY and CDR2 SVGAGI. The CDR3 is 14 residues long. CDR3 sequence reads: CASRGTGSRNTIYF. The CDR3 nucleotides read TGTGCCAGCAGAGGGACAGGGTCCCGAAACACCATATATTTT.

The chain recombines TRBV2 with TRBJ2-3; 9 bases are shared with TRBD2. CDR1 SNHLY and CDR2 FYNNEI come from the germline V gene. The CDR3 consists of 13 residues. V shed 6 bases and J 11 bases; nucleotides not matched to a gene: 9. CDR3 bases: TGTGCCAGCAGCGGCAATAGCGGGGGCTGGCAGTATTTT. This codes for CASSGNSGGWQYF.

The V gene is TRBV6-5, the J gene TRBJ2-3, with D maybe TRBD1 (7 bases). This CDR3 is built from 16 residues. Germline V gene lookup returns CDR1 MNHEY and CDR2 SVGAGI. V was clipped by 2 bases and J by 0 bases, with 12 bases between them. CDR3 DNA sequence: TGTGCCAGCAGTTACCTGGAGGGGGCTAGCACAGATACGCAGTATTTT. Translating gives CASSYLEGASTDTQYF.

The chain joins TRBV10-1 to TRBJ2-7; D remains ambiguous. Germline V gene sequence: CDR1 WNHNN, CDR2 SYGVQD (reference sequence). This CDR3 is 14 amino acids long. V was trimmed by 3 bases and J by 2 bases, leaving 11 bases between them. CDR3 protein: CASSDRGRPYEQYF. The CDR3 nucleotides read TGCGCCAGCAGTGATCGCGGCAGACCCTACGAGCAGTACTTC.

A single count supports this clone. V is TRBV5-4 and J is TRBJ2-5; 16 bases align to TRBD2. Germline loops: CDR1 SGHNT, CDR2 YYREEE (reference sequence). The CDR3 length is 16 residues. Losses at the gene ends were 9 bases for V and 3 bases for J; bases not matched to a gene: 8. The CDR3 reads CATKTGTSGGEETQYF. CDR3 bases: TGTGCCACCAAGACCGGGACTAGCGGGGGGGAAGAGACCCAGTACTTC.

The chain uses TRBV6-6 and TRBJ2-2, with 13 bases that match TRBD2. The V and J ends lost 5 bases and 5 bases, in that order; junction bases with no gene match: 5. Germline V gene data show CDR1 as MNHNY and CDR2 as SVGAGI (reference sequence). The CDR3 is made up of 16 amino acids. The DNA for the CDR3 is TGTGCCAGCAGTGGACTAGCGGGGGCCCCAACCGGGGAGCTGTTTTTT. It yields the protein CASSGLAGAPTGELFF.

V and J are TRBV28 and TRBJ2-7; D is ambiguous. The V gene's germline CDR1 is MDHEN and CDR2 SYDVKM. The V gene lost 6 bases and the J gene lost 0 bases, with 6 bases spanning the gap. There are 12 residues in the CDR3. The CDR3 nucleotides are TGTGCCAGCAGCCCTCCCTCCTACGAGCAGTACTTC. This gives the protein CASSPPSYEQYF.

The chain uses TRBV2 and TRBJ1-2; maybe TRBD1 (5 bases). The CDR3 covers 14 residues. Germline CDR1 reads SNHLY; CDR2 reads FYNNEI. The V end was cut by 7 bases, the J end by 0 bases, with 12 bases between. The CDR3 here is CASNSAGSNYGYTF. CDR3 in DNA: TGTGCCAGCAATTCGGCAGGGTCTAACTATGGCTACACCTTC.

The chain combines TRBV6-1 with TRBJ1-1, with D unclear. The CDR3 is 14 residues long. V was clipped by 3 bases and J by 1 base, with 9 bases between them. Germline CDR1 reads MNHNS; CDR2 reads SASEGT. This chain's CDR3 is CASSEGSGNTEAFF. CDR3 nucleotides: TGTGCCAGCAGTGAGGGGAGCGGGAACACTGAAGCTTTCTTT.

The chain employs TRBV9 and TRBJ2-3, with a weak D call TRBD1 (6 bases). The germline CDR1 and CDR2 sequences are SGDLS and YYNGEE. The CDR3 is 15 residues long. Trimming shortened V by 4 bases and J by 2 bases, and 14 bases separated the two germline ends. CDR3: CASSYRQAPTDTQYF. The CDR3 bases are TGTGCCAGCAGCTACCGACAGGCACCCACAGATACGCAGTATTTT.

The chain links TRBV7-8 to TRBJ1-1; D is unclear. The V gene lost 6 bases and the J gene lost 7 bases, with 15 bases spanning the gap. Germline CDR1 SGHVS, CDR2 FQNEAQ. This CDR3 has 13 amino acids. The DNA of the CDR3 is TGTGCCAGCAGTCTCCCCGGCGGGGTTGAAGCTTTCTTT. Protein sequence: CASSLPGGVEAFF.